These 29 T cell receptor beta chains were sequenced from one sample in a study of beta chain features in type 1 diabetes. What was sequenced were expressed TCRB transcripts, since all of the isolated RNA had been reverse transcribed. Generated by immunoSEQ multiplex PCR, the TCRdb table keeps only in-frame clones and is missing some. In the table there are 300,000 to 350,000 clones, 7% to 9% of which are singletons. The specimen sequenced was central memory CD4+ T cells from blood. All receptors derive from a woman aged 18-29 years in good health.

Only a few counts were recorded for this clone. The chain uses TRBV28 and TRBJ2-1; 12 bases match TRBD2. The CDR3 loop spans 16 amino acids. Germline CDR1 and CDR2: MDHEN and SYDVKM. J gave up 1 base and V 8 bases, and 6 bases lay outside the gene matches. The CDR3 loop is CASGLAGGRSYNEQFF. CDR3 coding DNA: TGTGCCAGCGGTCTAGCGGGAGGGAGGTCCTACAATGAGCAGTTCTTC.

This clone was seen a handful of times. V usage is TRBV11-2 and J usage is TRBJ2-1; D could derive from TRBD1 or TRBD2 (5 bases each). Germline CDR1 and CDR2: SGHAT and FQNNGV. Trimming cost V 6 bases and J 6 bases, with 24 bases left between them. The CDR3 contains 17 residues. CDR3 nucleotide sequence: TGTGCCAGCAGATCCGATACAGGAAAGGCTAGCTCCAATGAGCAGTTCTTC. It translates to CASRSDTGKASSNEQFF. Complete variable domain (other parts from reference TRBV11-2 and TRBJ2-1): EAGVAQSPRYKIIEKRQSVAFWCNPISGHATLYWYQQILGQGPKLLIQFQNNGVVDDSQLPKDRFSAERLKGVDSTLKIQPAKLEDSAVYLCASRSDTGKASSNEQFFGPGTRLTVL.

The chain uses TRBV7-6 and TRBJ2-5; perhaps D is TRBD1 or TRBD2 (6 bases each). V lost 2 bases and J 3 bases, leaving 22 bases between the germline ends. Germline V gene data show CDR1 as SGHVS and CDR2 as FNYEAQ. The CDR3 spans 18 residues. This CDR3 is CASSLTPSGSQGKETQYF. The DNA for the CDR3 is TGTGCCAGCAGCTTAACCCCGTCCGGGAGCCAGGGGAAAGAGACCCAGTACTTC.

The V and J genes are TRBV5-1 and TRBJ2-5; the match to TRBD1 covers 9 bases. The CDR3 runs 14 residues. The germline V gene has CDR1 SGHRS and CDR2 YFSETQ. Germline trimming cut 4 bases from V and 6 bases from J; bases unmatched to any gene: 7. The CDR3 protein is CASSPLTGGKTQYF. The CDR3 coding sequence is TGCGCCAGCAGCCCCCTCACAGGGGGCAAGACCCAGTACTTC.

This clone occurred a few times. The V and J genes are TRBV28 and TRBJ2-7; D is uncertain. The CDR3 runs to 13 residues. V was shortened by 3 bases and J by 0 bases, with 6 bases between the two germline ends. CDR1 is MDHEN, CDR2 SYDVKM, per germline. CDR3 sequence reads: CASSFGFSYEQYF. In nucleotides, the CDR3 is TGTGCCAGCAGTTTTGGCTTCTCCTACGAGCAGTACTTC.

This clone was seen more than once but under ten times. The genes are TRBV19 and TRBJ2-1; TRBD2 matches 11 bases. This CDR3 has 15 residues. V trimming: 5 bases; J trimming: 10 bases; junction bases outside the gene matches: 10. Germline V gene sequence: CDR1 LNHDA, CDR2 SQIVND (reference sequence). DNA of the CDR3: TGTGCCAGTAGTGTCCCGACGACTAGCGGGGAAGAGCAGTTCTTC. This translates into CASSVPTTSGEEQFF. Together with reference TRBV19 and TRBJ2-1, the CDR3 gives the full variable domain: DGGITQSPKYLFRKEGQNVTLSCEQNLNHDAMYWYRQDPGQGLRLIYYSQIVNDFQKGDIAEGYSVSREKKESFPLTVTSAQKNPTAFYLCASSVPTTSGEEQFFGPGTRLTVL.

A few counts support this clone. The chain combines TRBV7-9 with TRBJ2-2; possible D gene TRBD1, 7 bases. The V and J ends lost 3 bases and 2 bases respectively, with 19 bases between them. Germline V CDR1 and CDR2: SEHNR, FQNEAQ (reference sequence). CDR3 length: 18 residues. This CDR3 is CASSFYRGLASNTGELFF. The CDR3 DNA reads as TGTGCCAGCAGCTTCTACAGGGGCCTAGCGAGTAACACCGGGGAGCTGTTTTTT. The full variable domain, completed using reference TRBV7-9 and TRBJ2-2, is DTGVSQNPRHKITKRGQNVTFRCDPISEHNRLYWYRQTLGQGPEFLTYFQNEAQLEKSRLLSDRFSAERPKGSFSTLEIQRTEQGDSAMYLCASSFYRGLASNTGELFFGEGSRLTVL.

This chain links TRBV5-1 with TRBJ2-2; 7 bases are a match to TRBD1. CDR1 is SGHRS, CDR2 YFSETQ, per germline. The CDR3 totals 18 residues. V lost 4 bases and J lost 4; bases outside the gene matches: 16. The DNA for the CDR3 is TGCGCCAGCAGCCCCATATCCCCCACAGGGGCCGGCACCGGGGAGCTGTTTTTT. It specifies CASSPISPTGAGTGELFF.

The chain links TRBV29-1 to TRBJ1-4; a weak D match, TRBD1 (6 bases). The CDR3 has 13 residues. Per the germline V gene, CDR1 is SQVTM and CDR2 is ANQGSEA. Trimming stripped 6 bases from V and 8 bases from J, with 16 bases between. CDR3 in amino acids: CSVRTGLYEKLFF. The CDR3 nucleotides read TGCAGCGTCAGAACAGGGCTGTACGAAAAACTGTTTTTT.

The chain combines TRBV23-1 with TRBJ2-3; D is perhaps TRBD2 (6 bases). TRBV23-1 is an ORF, with its function uncertain. Trimming stripped 4 bases from V and 4 bases from J, with 21 bases between. This CDR3 is 17 amino acids long. CDR3 amino acids: CASSPYLLAEGPDTQYF. The CDR3 nucleotides are TGCGCCAGCAGTCCCTACCTACTAGCCGAGGGTCCAGATACGCAGTATTTT.

This clone has a handful of counts. The V and J genes are TRBV2 and TRBJ2-1; 11 nucleotides agree with TRBD2. Unmatched junction bases numbered 8, after V lost 6 bases and J lost 4 bases. Per the germline V gene, CDR1 is SNHLY and CDR2 is FYNNEI. CDR3 size: 16 residues. The CDR3 coding sequence is TGTGCCAGCAGGGAAAGAACTAGCGGGGGTTACAATGAGCAGTTCTTC. Its protein is CASRERTSGGYNEQFF.

The chain has TRBV28 and TRBJ2-5; TRBD2 matches at 9 bases. The length of the CDR3 is 16 residues. Per germline, CDR1 MDHEN and CDR2 SYDVKM. J lost 5 bases, V lost 5 bases, and 12 bases had no gene match. In nucleotides, the CDR3 is TGTGCCAGCAGTCAAACGATAGCGGGAGTGAGGGAGACCCAGTACTTC. Protein sequence: CASSQTIAGVRETQYF.

This clone was counted a few times. The genes are TRBV28 and TRBJ2-3; the D is unclear. The ends were cut back, 2 bases at V and 5 bases at J, with 5 bases in the middle. Germline values: CDR1 MDHEN, CDR2 SYDVKM. The CDR3 has 12 amino acids. The CDR3 here is CASSLGIDTQYF. Written as DNA, the CDR3 is TGTGCCAGCAGTTTAGGGATAGATACGCAGTATTTT.

This clone was counted at least ten times. The CDR3 DNA follows: TGTGCCAGCAGCTTAGAAGGCCACAGTATCTACGAGCAGTACTTC. This sequence encodes CASSLEGHSIYEQYF. V is TRBV7-2 and J is TRBJ2-7; no reliable D call. Germline assignment: CDR1 SGHTA and CDR2 FQGNSA. The V end was cut by 1 base, the J end by 3 bases, with 13 bases between. CDR3 length equals 15 residues.

This chain connects TRBV5-6 to TRBJ2-7; D perhaps matches TRBD1 (6 bases). V lost 2 bases, J lost 0 bases, and 15 bases lay in between. Germline CDR1 and CDR2: SGHDT and YYEEEE. The CDR3 extends over 16 amino acids. CDR3 sequence reads: CASSLTGRTSSYEQYF. CDR3 sequence (DNA): TGTGCCAGCAGCTTAACAGGGCGCACGAGCTCCTACGAGCAGTACTTC. Filled out from reference TRBV5-6 and TRBJ2-7, the complete variable domain reads DAGVTQSPTHLIKTRGQQVTLRCSPKSGHDTVSWYQQALGQGPQFIFQYYEEEERQRGNFPDRFSGHQFPNYSSELNVNALLLGDSALYLCASSLTGRTSSYEQYFGPGTRLTVT.

Only a few counts were recorded for this clone. The V gene is TRBV10-3, the J gene TRBJ1-1; 10 nucleotides match TRBD1. In germline, CDR1 is ENHRY, CDR2 SYGVKD. With V trimmed by 0 bases and J by 4 bases, 2 bases remained unmatched. CDR3 length: 15 amino acids. The CDR3 nucleotides read TGTGCCATCAGTGAGTCGGGACAGGGGTCCACTGAAGCTTTCTTT. Translation gives CAISESGQGSTEAFF.

The chain uses TRBV18 and TRBJ2-1; D might be TRBD2 (6 bases). The CDR3 covers 16 residues. The V gene lost 3 bases and the J gene lost 0 bases, with 12 bases spanning the gap. The germline gives CDR1 KGHSH, CDR2 LQKENI. CDR3 DNA: TGTGCCAGCTCACCTCGGGACTCCCGCTCCTACAATGAGCAGTTCTTC. Translating gives CASSPRDSRSYNEQFF.

The gene calls are TRBV11-2 and TRBJ1-3; D is possibly TRBD1 (5 bases). Germline V gene lookup returns CDR1 SGHAT and CDR2 FQNNGV. V lost 5 bases and J lost 11, with 16 bases in between. The CDR3 spans 13 residues. The CDR3 coding sequence is TGTGCCAGCAGCCCAGTGGGGACGGGTGCCATATATTTT. Residues: CASSPVGTGAIYF.

This clone was detected a few times. This chain connects TRBV2 to TRBJ2-7; D is uncertain. This CDR3 region has 14 residues. From germline, CDR1 is SNHLY and CDR2 FYNNEI. Trimming removed 7 bases at V and 3 bases at J, with 16 bases between. CDR3 sequence: CASKPDGVGYEQYF. CDR3 coding DNA: TGTGCCAGCAAGCCGGATGGAGTGGGCTACGAGCAGTACTTC.

This chain connects TRBV5-6 to TRBJ2-3, with TRBD1 as a possible D gene (6 bases). The CDR3 runs 17 residues. The ends were cut back, 3 bases at V and 0 bases at J, with 17 bases in the middle. Per the germline V gene, CDR1 is SGHDT and CDR2 is YYEEEE. CDR3 bases: TGTGCCAGCAGCTCACCGGATATCAGGGGTAGCACAGATACGCAGTATTTT. Protein: CASSSPDIRGSTDTQYF. The whole variable domain, filled in from reference TRBV5-6 and TRBJ2-3, reads DAGVTQSPTHLIKTRGQQVTLRCSPKSGHDTVSWYQQALGQGPQFIFQYYEEEERQRGNFPDRFSGHQFPNYSSELNVNALLLGDSALYLCASSSPDIRGSTDTQYFGPGTRLTVL.

V is TRBV5-6 and J is TRBJ1-1; D is undetermined. Germline assignment: CDR1 SGHDT and CDR2 YYEEEE. The CDR3 sequence is 12 residues long. V was shortened by 2 bases and J by 7 bases, with 9 bases between the two germline ends. Here the CDR3 DNA reads TGTGCCAGCAGCTTCTCCCGTGGTGAAGCTTTCTTT. It is translated as CASSFSRGEAFF.

This clone was counted ten times or more. The chain couples TRBV18 to TRBJ2-7; weak D call: TRBD1 (6 bases). This CDR3 region has 13 residues. Germline loops: CDR1 KGHSH, CDR2 LQKENI. Trimming cost V 4 bases and J 6 bases, with 13 bases left between them. CDR3 region: CASSLNTGSEQYF. The CDR3 DNA reads TGTGCCAGCTCACTTAATACAGGGAGCGAGCAGTACTTC.

The gene calls are TRBV5-1 and TRBJ2-5; D may be TRBD2 (7 bases). The CDR3 sequence is 15 residues long. Germline CDR1 is SGHRS and CDR2 is YFSETQ. The germline V and J ends were trimmed by 7 bases and 5 bases, with 21 bases remaining between them. The CDR3 DNA is TGCGCCAGCGGCCTCGATGGAGGGAGGGGGGAGACCCAGTACTTC. It specifies CASGLDGGRGETQYF.

This clone occurred a few times. This rearrangement joins TRBV11-2 to TRBJ2-7; 9 bases are a match to TRBD1. V was clipped by 1 base and J by 4 bases; unmatched bases: 2. CDR3 length equals 14 residues. Per the germline V gene, CDR1 is SGHAT and CDR2 is FQNNGV. The CDR3 DNA is TGTGCCAGCAGCTTAGCAGGACAGGGGTACGAGCAGTACTTC. Translating it yields CASSLAGQGYEQYF.

This clone was detected only a few times. The J gene is TRBJ2-7, the V gene TRBV19, with D perhaps given as TRBD1 or TRBD2 (6 bases each). Germline CDR1 and CDR2: LNHDA and SQIVND (reference sequence). The V gene lost 5 bases and the J gene lost 5 bases, with 22 bases spanning the gap. The CDR3 is made up of 16 amino acids. The CDR3 loop is CASSFLASGALDEQYF. DNA of the CDR3: TGTGCCAGTAGTTTCCTCGCGTCGGGGGCTCTCGACGAGCAGTACTTC.

This clone was counted only a few times. V is TRBV19 and J is TRBJ1-2, with TRBD1 identical over 7 bases. Germline CDR1 LNHDA, CDR2 SQIVND (reference sequence). This CDR3 contains 15 residues. The trim removed 4 bases at V and 2 bases at J, leaving 7 bases unmatched. The CDR3 loop is CASSRGDSKNYGYTF. The CDR3 nucleotides are TGTGCCAGTAGTAGGGGGGACAGCAAAAACTATGGCTACACCTTC. The full variable domain, rest sourced from reference TRBV19 and TRBJ1-2, is DGGITQSPKYLFRKEGQNVTLSCEQNLNHDAMYWYRQDPGQGLRLIYYSQIVNDFQKGDIAEGYSVSREKKESFPLTVTSAQKNPTAFYLCASSRGDSKNYGYTFGSGTRLTVV.

The chain carries TRBV11-2 and TRBJ2-3; a possible D gene is TRBD2 (6 bases). This CDR3 has 14 amino acids. Germline CDR1 SGHAT, CDR2 FQNNGV. Trimming took off 5 bases at V and 11 bases at J, with 20 bases between the two ends. CDR3 DNA sequence: TGTGCCAGCAGCCCAGAGCGGCTTCATAGCGGGCAGTATTTT. The encoded protein is CASSPERLHSGQYF. The entire variable domain, with the rest obtained from reference TRBV11-2 and TRBJ2-3, is as follows: EAGVAQSPRYKIIEKRQSVAFWCNPISGHATLYWYQQILGQGPKLLIQFQNNGVVDDSQLPKDRFSAERLKGVDSTLKIQPAKLEDSAVYLCASSPERLHSGQYFGPGTRLTVL.

This clone was seen ten or more times. The chain is built from TRBV4-1 and TRBJ1-5; D uncertain. Germline CDR1 MGHRA, CDR2 YSYEKL. There are 14 residues in the CDR3. Trimming pared 0 bases from V and 3 bases from J, leaving 6 bases between. The CDR3 here is CASSQEQSNQPQHF. DNA for the CDR3: TGCGCCAGCAGCCAAGAACAGTCCAATCAGCCCCAGCATTTT.

The CDR3 spells CASSLWASGSVGFNEQFF. CDR3 bases: TGTGCCAGCAGTTTATGGGCCAGCGGGAGTGTCGGGTTTAATGAGCAGTTCTTC. The V gene is TRBV28, the J gene TRBJ2-1; 8 bases fit TRBD2. CDR3 size: 18 residues. With 0 bases clipped from V and 7 bases from J, the junction kept 14 bases outside the gene matches. Germline values: CDR1 MDHEN, CDR2 SYDVKM. Supplemented by reference TRBV28 and TRBJ2-1, the full variable domain reads DVKVTQSSRYLVKRTGEKVFLECVQDMDHENMFWYRQDPGLGLRLIYFSYDVKMKEKGDIPEGYSVSREKKERFSLILESASTNQTSMYLCASSLWASGSVGFNEQFFGPGTRLTVL.